The 24 T cell receptor beta chains below all came from one sample that was sequenced in a study of T cell changes during pregnancy in multiple sclerosis. Generated by immunoSEQ multiplex PCR, the TCRdb table keeps only in-frame clones and is missing some. In the table there are approximately 64,000 clones, around 91% of which are singletons. Sequences were derived from peripheral blood, sampled in the second trimester of pregnancy. Receptors were obtained from a female donor in good health, enrolled as a control in a pregnancy study.

This clone was counted once. Other DNA variants within this sample encode the same CDR3. This rearrangement joins TRBV6-6 to TRBJ1-1, with TRBD1 matching over 9 bases. Trimming at V came to 7 bases and at J to 5 bases, leaving 11 bases not matched to a gene. Germline values: CDR1 MNHNY, CDR2 SVGAGI (reference sequence). This CDR3 contains 15 residues. The CDR3 protein is CASTDKQGAGTEAFF. CDR3 DNA: TGTGCCAGCACCGACAAACAGGGGGCGGGTACTGAAGCTTTCTTT.

This clone appeared a few times. The rearrangement joins TRBV23-1 to TRBJ2-1; no clear D gene. TRBV23-1 is an open reading frame whose function is uncertain. The V end was cut by 0 bases, the J end by 5 bases, with 17 bases between. CDR3 size: 17 residues. The CDR3 nucleotides read TGCGCCAGCAGTCAATCTTACCTAACTGAACCGCACAATGAGCAGTTCTTC. Translating it yields CASSQSYLTEPHNEQFF.

The CDR3 is CASRPPAGTVAKNIQYF. The DNA of the CDR3 is TGTGCCAGCAGGCCCCCAGCCGGGACAGTAGCCAAAAACATTCAGTACTTC. The rearrangement links TRBV28 to TRBJ2-4; 7 bases are shared with TRBD1. Germline CDR1 reads MDHEN; CDR2 reads SYDVKM. The J segment lost 0 bases and the V segment lost 6 bases, leaving 11 bases of the junction unmatched. The CDR3 is 17 residues long.

This chain connects TRBV27 to TRBJ1-2, with D possibly matching TRBD1 (6 bases). Per germline, CDR1 MNHEY and CDR2 SMNVEV (reference sequence). Trimming took off 4 bases at V and 5 bases at J, with 11 bases between the two ends. CDR3 length: 13 residues. The CDR3 region has the DNA TGTGCCAGCAGTTCGGTGGGGGCGTATGGCTACACCTTC. This translates into CASSSVGAYGYTF.

This chain links TRBV7-9 with TRBJ1-1; D gene unclear. CDR1 and CDR2 (germline): SEHNR, FQNEAQ (reference sequence). The CDR3 totals 19 residues. V was shortened by 2 bases and J by 0 bases, with 22 bases between the two germline ends. CDR3 in DNA: TGTGCCAGCAGCTTACTATCTAGGCTAGGGAGTGGGATGAACACTGAAGCTTTCTTT. Translating it yields CASSLLSRLGSGMNTEAFF.

This sequence joins TRBV9 and TRBJ1-1; possible D gene TRBD1, 5 bases. Germline loops: CDR1 SGDLS, CDR2 YYNGEE. V lost 0 bases, J lost 0 bases, and 21 bases lay in between. The CDR3 covers 19 residues. The CDR3 here is CASSVARGTGAGMNTEAFF. The CDR3 region has the DNA TGTGCCAGCAGCGTAGCTCGGGGGACCGGGGCAGGGATGAACACTGAAGCTTTCTTT. Combining the CDR3 with reference TRBV9 and TRBJ1-1 gives the whole variable domain DSGVTQTPKHLITATGQRVTLRCSPRSGDLSVYWYQQSLDQGLQFLIQYYNGEERAKGNILERFSAQQFPDLHSELNLSSLELGDSALYFCASSVARGTGAGMNTEAFFGQGTRLTVV.

The chain recombines TRBV7-5 with TRBJ2-3; the D call TRBD2 from the table was never checked on the DNA. TRBV7-5 is labeled a pseudogene. This CDR3 is 11 amino acids long. DNA of the CDR3: TGTGCCAGAAGCAGTGGGTTTGGCGGGTATTTT. This gives the protein CARSSGFGGYF.

The chain couples TRBV28 to TRBJ2-7; no reliable D call. Trimming took off 5 bases at V and 6 bases at J, with 11 bases between the two ends. This CDR3 is built from 12 residues. CDR1 is MDHEN, CDR2 SYDVKM, per germline. The CDR3 DNA follows: TGTGCCAGCAGTCTTAATTTGTCCGAGCAGTACTTC. This codes for CASSLNLSEQYF.

The CDR3 DNA follows: TGTGCCAGCAGTGTTGGGGGGGGAGGCTACACCTTC. Its protein is CASSVGGGGYTF. V usage is TRBV2 and J usage is TRBJ1-2; D possibly corresponds to TRBD1 (5 bases). Trimming took 4 bases from V and 8 from J, leaving 11 bases between them. CDR1 and CDR2 (germline): SNHLY, FYNNEI. This CDR3 comprises 12 residues.

The chain has TRBV4-2 and TRBJ2-5, with 9 nucleotides matching TRBD2. Germline V CDR1 and CDR2: LGHNA, YNFKEQ. V lost 1 base, J lost 5 bases, and 8 bases stayed unmatched. This CDR3 is 16 amino acids long. DNA of the CDR3: TGTGCCAGCAGCCAAGTTAGGCGGGAGGGCCAGGAGACCCAGTACTTC. Its protein product is CASSQVRREGQETQYF.

V gene TRBV19 combines with J gene TRBJ1-4; 7 nucleotides line up with TRBD1. The V and J ends lost 6 bases and 0 bases, in that order; junction bases with no gene match: 4. The CDR3 sequence is 15 residues long. Germline V CDR1 and CDR2: LNHDA, SQIVND (reference sequence). CDR3 bases: TGTGCCAGTAGACTTGACAGGGCAACTAATGAAAAACTGTTTTTT. Translated, it gives CASRLDRATNEKLFF.

This clone was recorded only once. The chain couples TRBV30 to TRBJ1-6, with TRBD1 matching over 10 bases. Unmatched junction bases numbered 7, after V lost 1 base and J lost 7 bases. The CDR3 is 16 residues long. Germline V gene data show CDR1 as GTSNPN and CDR2 as SVGIG (reference sequence). CDR3 nucleotides: TGTGCCTGGAGTGCCTGGGACAGGGGTCAAAATTCACCCCTCCACTTT. This translates into CAWSAWDRGQNSPLHF.

The CDR3 is CASSVGLAENEQFF. In nucleotides, the CDR3 is TGTGCCAGCAGCGTCGGACTAGCGGAAAATGAGCAGTTCTTC. The chain couples TRBV2 to TRBJ2-1, with 10 bases aligning to TRBD2. The CDR3 is 14 residues long. CDR1 SNHLY and CDR2 FYNNEI come from the germline V gene. The trim removed 6 bases at V and 7 bases at J, leaving 6 bases unmatched. Drawing the rest from reference TRBV2 and TRBJ2-1, the complete variable domain is EPEVTQTPSHQVTQMGQEVILRCVPISNHLYFYWYRQILGQKVEFLVSFYNNEISEKSEIFDDQFSVERPDGSNFTLKIRSTKLEDSAMYFCASSVGLAENEQFFGPGTRLTVL.

V is TRBV10-3 and J is TRBJ1-2; D remains ambiguous. The germline V and J ends were trimmed by 0 bases and 3 bases, with 11 bases remaining between them. In germline, CDR1 is ENHRY, CDR2 SYGVKD. The CDR3 loop spans 15 amino acids. The CDR3 DNA follows: TGTGCCATCAGTGAGTCGGCGAGGGTGTACTATGGCTACACCTTC. It is translated as CAISESARVYYGYTF.

This chain joins TRBV27 and TRBJ1-6; 9 bases are shared with TRBD1. The CDR3 extends over 16 amino acids. The ends lost 2 bases at V and 2 bases at J; junction bases unmatched: 1. Germline lookup yields CDR1 MNHEY and CDR2 SMNVEV (reference sequence). The CDR3: CASSLDRGAYNSPLHF. The CDR3 region has the DNA TGTGCCAGCAGTTTAGACAGGGGGGCCTATAATTCACCCCTCCACTTT.

The chain is built from TRBV5-1 and TRBJ2-5, with D possibly matching TRBD2 (6 bases). This CDR3 is built from 13 residues. Germline loops: CDR1 SGHRS, CDR2 YFSETQ. V was cut by 4 bases and J by 4 bases, with 11 bases left in between. The CDR3 spells CASSRARGETQYF. DNA for the CDR3: TGCGCCAGCAGCAGGGCGCGGGGAGAGACCCAGTACTTC.

The chain recombines TRBV28 with TRBJ2-7, with 9 bases that match TRBD2. There are 15 residues in the CDR3. J gave up 4 bases and V 4 bases, and 8 bases lay outside the gene matches. Germline V gene sequence: CDR1 MDHEN, CDR2 SYDVKM. The CDR3 sequence: CASSSPGSGSYEQYF. The CDR3 nucleotides read TGTGCCAGCAGTTCCCCTGGTAGCGGGAGTTACGAGCAGTACTTC.

The J gene is TRBJ2-2, the V gene TRBV5-1, with D perhaps TRBD1 (5 bases). Trimming removed 3 bases from V and 2 bases from J, with 14 bases in between. Germline CDR1 and CDR2: SGHRS and YFSETQ. The CDR3 has 16 amino acids. The CDR3 loop reads CASSSIPQGNTGELFF. The CDR3 nucleotides read TGCGCCAGCAGCTCGATTCCTCAGGGTAACACCGGGGAGCTGTTTTTT.

The gene calls are TRBV4-1 and TRBJ1-1; perhaps TRBD1 as D (6 bases). V lost 0 bases and J lost 4, with 12 bases in between. The germline V gene encodes CDR1 MGHRA and CDR2 YSYEKL. The CDR3 is 15 amino acids. In DNA, the CDR3 is TGCGCCAGCAGCCAAGAGAGCCGGGACACCACTGAAGCTTTCTTT. It translates to CASSQESRDTTEAFF.

The chain joins TRBV21-1 to TRBJ1-5; the DNA was not compared with TRBD1, the D call given in the table. TRBV21-1 is annotated as a pseudogene. CDR3 length: 12 amino acids. The CDR3 coding sequence is TGTGCCAACGGGACAGGGGATCAGCCCCAGCATTTT. This codes for CANGTGDQPQHF.

The chain has TRBV13 and TRBJ1-1; D uncertain. Germline V CDR1 and CDR2: PRHDT, FYEKMQ (reference sequence). The CDR3 loop spans 14 amino acids. Trimming stripped 3 bases from V and 0 bases from J, with 8 bases between. For the CDR3, the DNA is TGTGCCAGCAGCTTCAGGAAAATGAACACTGAAGCTTTCTTT. This encodes CASSFRKMNTEAFF.

The chain uses TRBV27 and TRBJ1-5; possible D gene TRBD1, 5 bases. CDR1 is MNHEY and CDR2 is SMNVEV in the germline V gene (reference sequence). The CDR3 is 15 amino acids. Trimming cost V 5 bases and J 0 bases, with 11 bases left between them. The CDR3: CASSRDSYSNQPQHF. The CDR3 DNA is TGTGCCAGCAGTCGAGACAGTTATAGCAATCAGCCCCAGCATTTT.

The sample holds one count of this clone. The V gene is TRBV18, the J gene TRBJ2-7; no reliable D call. The CDR3 length is 16 residues. Germline CDR1 KGHSH, CDR2 LQKENI. Trimming shortened V by 1 base and J by 0 bases, and 13 bases separated the two germline ends. CDR3 residues: CASSPLPVESSYEQYF. DNA for the CDR3: TGTGCCAGCTCACCACTTCCGGTAGAGAGCTCCTACGAGCAGTACTTC.

The genes are TRBV5-1 and TRBJ2-7, with 9 bases identical to TRBD2. The CDR3 runs 14 residues. CDR1 is SGHRS, CDR2 YFSETQ, per germline. Trimming removed 2 bases from V and 4 bases from J; junction bases left unmatched: 4. The chain's CDR3 is CASSFSGSTYEQYF. CDR3 coding DNA: TGCGCCAGCAGCTTTAGCGGGAGTACTTACGAGCAGTACTTC. The full variable domain, its missing parts supplied by reference TRBV5-1 and TRBJ2-7, is KAGVTQTPRYLIKTRGQQVTLSCSPISGHRSVSWYQQTPGQGLQFLFEYFSETQRNKGNFPGRFSGRQFSNSRSEMNVSTLELGDSALYLCASSFSGSTYEQYFGPGTRLTVT.